A selection of T cell receptor beta chains follows, all from one sample in a study of T-cell memory formation after mild COVID-19. TCRdb processed the 5' RACE reads anew with MiXCR; each CDR3 protein has one entry. The sample holds 150,000 to 200,000 distinct CDR3 sequences, around 13% seen once. The specimen sequenced was PBMCs or a T cell subset sorted from them (not recorded which). The receptors stem from an adult woman who had mild COVID-19 (a few samples of this study predate the infection). Cell type and time point are not known. Both conserved end residues are trimmed from each CDR3. The order of the fields is J gene, CDR3 length, D gene, V gene, CDR3 protein. D genes are given only for firm matches.

TRBJ1-5	13	TRBD1	TRBV30	AWSLPGQYVQPQH
TRBJ1-1	12	NA	TRBV7-9	ASSPGILNTEAF
TRBJ2-7	13	TRBD1	TRBV18	ASSRTGTGAYEQY
TRBJ2-7	10	NA	TRBV20-1	SAPWVGYEQY
TRBJ1-1	12	TRBD1	TRBV29-1	STKGTGGAAEAF
TRBJ2-4	14	TRBD2	TRBV19	ASSIALGLAPNIQY
TRBJ1-1	9	NA	TRBV7-9	ASSQYTEAF
TRBJ1-1	11	NA	TRBV20-1	RVEQLMNTEAF
TRBJ2-1	10	NA	TRBV21-1	ASSLDRNLQF
TRBJ2-1	12	TRBD2	TRBV20-1	SAYHTSARNEQF
TRBJ2-4	15	TRBD2	TRBV5-1	ASSPGLAHIAKNIQY
TRBJ2-2	13	NA	TRBV4-1	ASSHPTRNTGELF
TRBJ2-7	13	NA	TRBV12-3/TRBV12-4	ASSARRGALGGSF
TRBJ2-1	17	TRBD2	TRBV11-2	ASSLDHGVAGSSYNEQF
TRBJ1-1	14	NA	TRBV5-1	ASGRVEVSSDTEAF
TRBJ1-1	13	NA	TRBV6-6	ASTAGGVGNTEAF
TRBJ2-7	12	TRBD1	TRBV30	AWSAGTGDYEQY
TRBJ2-7	14	TRBD1	TRBV4-3	ASSQDRTGVSYEQY
TRBJ1-2	14	NA	TRBV4-1	ASSQDDRGDNYGYT
TRBJ2-1	14	TRBD2	TRBV5-4	ASSSGLAGGPTEQF
TRBJ2-1	12	NA	TRBV12-3/TRBV12-4	ASSLQGGHNEQF
TRBJ2-1	9	NA	TRBV12-3/TRBV12-4	ASSLEAGQF
TRBJ2-7	12	NA	TRBV5-1	ASSLRPRSHEQY
TRBJ2-3	12	NA	TRBV7-6	ASSLSSDTDTQY
TRBJ2-5	11	NA	TRBV11-1	ASSSPGQETQY
TRBJ1-2	15	TRBD1	TRBV7-9	ASSLVESQGFTYGYT
TRBJ1-5	13	TRBD1	TRBV5-1	ASSEGDRGLQPQH
TRBJ2-5	11	TRBD1	TRBV5-5	ASSGGQGETQY
TRBJ1-2	12	TRBD1	TRBV27	ASSPQDRAYGYT
TRBJ2-5	14	NA	TRBV4-3	ASSQDQFSGRETQY
TRBJ2-6	13	NA	TRBV20-1	SAREGGAGANVLT
TRBJ2-1	8	NA	TRBV2	ASMRHEQF
TRBJ2-7	11	NA	TRBV18	ASSPFGRYEQY
TRBJ1-5	12	NA	TRBV20-1	SATPGTGDQPQH
TRBJ2-3	14	NA	TRBV12-3/TRBV12-4	ASSTGLVSGTDTQY
TRBJ1-2	10	TRBD1	TRBV30	AWSGQGGGYT
TRBJ1-1	15	NA	TRBV11-3	ASSLDPAANMLTEAF
TRBJ2-7	17	TRBD2	TRBV4-3	ASSQESAGTSGPSYEQY
TRBJ2-7	13	TRBD2	TRBV20-1	SACNLLAGTYEQY
TRBJ2-7	13	NA	TRBV12-3/TRBV12-4	ASSLVGASSYEQY
TRBJ2-7	13	TRBD2	TRBV7-6	ASSSGVSPLYEQY
TRBJ2-1	12	TRBD2	TRBV7-2	ASRRGLAGWEQF
TRBJ2-5	14	NA	TRBV14	ASSQEEDYRGETQY
TRBJ1-5	13	TRBD1	TRBV29-1	SVGSDRDGNQPQH
TRBJ2-3	15	TRBD2	TRBV15	ATSRDSSSGSTDTQY
TRBJ2-1	14	NA	TRBV24-1	ATSDFPSVGDNEQF
TRBJ2-1	13	TRBD1	TRBV2	ASSFGQGLYNEQF
TRBJ2-5	10	NA	TRBV3-1	ASSQFGETQY